What follows are 30 T cell receptor beta chains derived from one specimen sequenced in a study of blood T cells in healthy people across ages. A second PCR of 7 to 11 cycles used a sample-barcoded 5' primer and a J-beta primer mix. TCRdb re-derived calls from the 5' RACE reads in MiXCR, one entry per CDR3 protein. The table shows more than 800,000 distinct CDR3 sequences, with 29% occurring only once. The specimen sequenced was blood. Source of these receptors: an elderly woman in good health.

In this sample, this clonotype turned up many times. The rearrangement links TRBV30 to TRBJ2-7; 11 nucleotides agree with TRBD1. The germline CDR1 and CDR2 sequences are GTSNPN and SVGIG (reference sequence). Trimming at V came to 3 bases and at J to 0 bases, leaving 1 base not matched to a gene. The length of the CDR3 is 14 residues. CDR3 protein: CAWRGQGGSYEQYF. CDR3 bases: TGTGCCTGGAGGGGACAGGGGGGCTCCTACGAGCAGTACTTC.

This clonotype was picked up many times. The chain combines TRBV5-1 with TRBJ2-1; 7 bases match TRBD2. Trimming took 0 bases from V and 0 from J; bases not matched to a gene: 6. Germline CDR1 reads SGHRS; CDR2 reads YFSETQ. The CDR3 has 17 residues. The CDR3 region is CASSLVLAVSSYNEQFF. CDR3 coding DNA: TGCGCCAGCAGCTTGGTTCTAGCGGTGAGCTCCTACAATGAGCAGTTCTTC.

The chain combines TRBV20-1 with TRBJ2-7; D unclear. Trimming pared 3 bases from V and 2 bases from J, leaving 14 bases between. This CDR3 spans 14 amino acids. Per the germline V gene, CDR1 is DFQATT and CDR2 is SNEGSKA (reference sequence). CDR3 loop: CSASRVDSAYEQYF. For the CDR3, the DNA is TGCAGTGCTAGTAGGGTAGACTCAGCCTACGAGCAGTACTTC.

This clonotype was seen just once. The chain joins TRBV11-2 to TRBJ2-1, with 11 positions matching TRBD2. The germline gives CDR1 SGHAT, CDR2 FQNNGV. The CDR3 has 15 amino acids. V gave up 6 bases and J gave up 8 bases; unmatched junction bases: 9. The CDR3 coding sequence is TGTGCCAGCAGACCCCTAGCGGGAGGTCTCGATGAGCAGTTCTTC. This gives the protein CASRPLAGGLDEQFF. Using reference TRBV11-2 and TRBJ2-1 for the parts outside the CDR3, the full variable domain is EAGVAQSPRYKIIEKRQSVAFWCNPISGHATLYWYQQILGQGPKLLIQFQNNGVVDDSQLPKDRFSAERLKGVDSTLKIQPAKLEDSAVYLCASRPLAGGLDEQFFGPGTRLTVL.

J is TRBJ1-1 and V is TRBV7-2, with a possible D match to TRBD1 (6 bases). Germline CDR1 is SGHTA and CDR2 is FQGNSA. CDR3 length equals 14 residues. V lost 2 bases to trimming and J lost 6 bases, with 13 bases between them. The CDR3 nucleotides are TGTGCCAGCAGCTTAAGACAGGCGTCCGCTGAAGCTTTCTTT. The encoded protein is CASSLRQASAEAFF. Supplemented by reference TRBV7-2 and TRBJ1-1, the full variable domain reads GAGVSQSPSNKVTEKGKDVELRCDPISGHTALYWYRQSLGQGLEFLIYFQGNSAPDKSGLPSDRFSAERTGGSVSTLTIQRTQQEDSAVYLCASSLRQASAEAFFGQGTRLTVV.

This clonotype was detected only a few times. The CDR3 here is CSARDHLAVTRETQYF. The CDR3 region has the DNA TGCAGTGCTAGAGATCATCTAGCGGTGACCAGGGAGACCCAGTACTTC. The rearrangement links TRBV20-1 to TRBJ2-5; TRBD2 aligns across 7 bases. Germline V CDR1 and CDR2: DFQATT, SNEGSKA (reference sequence). V shed 0 bases, J shed 5 bases, and the junction held 12 bases outside the gene matches. There are 16 residues in the CDR3.

This clonotype was detected a few times. The genes are TRBV11-2 and TRBJ1-1; 8 nucleotides agree with TRBD1. V shed 0 bases, J shed 4 bases, and the junction held 7 bases outside the gene matches. The CDR3 runs to 16 residues. Germline V lookup: CDR1 SGHAT, CDR2 FQNNGV. CDR3 sequence (DNA): TGTGCCAGCAGCTTAGATGGAACAGGGGGAGGCACTGAAGCTTTCTTT. Residues: CASSLDGTGGGTEAFF. The whole variable domain, remainder taken from reference TRBV11-2 and TRBJ1-1, is EAGVAQSPRYKIIEKRQSVAFWCNPISGHATLYWYQQILGQGPKLLIQFQNNGVVDDSQLPKDRFSAERLKGVDSTLKIQPAKLEDSAVYLCASSLDGTGGGTEAFFGQGTRLTVV.

A single count supports this clonotype. It may be a read error: a sequence one base away is much more abundant. The chain joins TRBV30 to TRBJ1-2; D not certain. The V gene's germline CDR1 is GTSNPN and CDR2 SVGIG (reference sequence). V was cut by 4 bases and J by 3 bases, with 6 bases left in between. This CDR3 spans 11 amino acids. CDR3 residues: CAWMGYYGYTF. The CDR3 DNA reads TGTGCCTGGATGGGCTACTATGGCTACACCTTC.

This clonotype has more than one count but fewer than ten. The chain recombines TRBV3-1 with TRBJ2-2; D not resolved. Germline CDR1 reads LGHDT; CDR2 reads YNNKEL (reference sequence). This CDR3 region has 16 residues. The V and J ends lost 1 base and 1 base respectively, with 10 bases between them. The CDR3 DNA reads TGTGCCAGCAGCCAAGGGGCCACCAGGAACACCGGGGAGCTGTTTTTT. Translating gives CASSQGATRNTGELFF.

This clonotype was recorded many times. The chain combines TRBV5-1 with TRBJ2-1, with D possibly matching TRBD1 (6 bases). CDR3 length: 16 amino acids. Germline-derived CDR1 and CDR2 are SGHRS and YFSETQ. The V gene lost 0 bases and the J gene lost 1 base, with 11 bases spanning the gap. CDR3 protein: CASSLAGARSYNEQFF. The CDR3 DNA is TGCGCCAGCAGCTTGGCAGGGGCGCGGTCCTACAATGAGCAGTTCTTC.

Concerning this clonotype: This may stem from a read error, because a much larger clone lies one nucleotide away. The V gene is TRBV28, the J gene TRBJ2-7, with 10 positions matching TRBD1. The germline CDR1 and CDR2 sequences are MDHEN and SYDVKM. J gave up 7 bases and V 6 bases, and 12 bases lay outside the gene matches. CDR3 length equals 15 residues. The CDR3 spells CASRRTIDRGREQYF. DNA for the CDR3: TGTGCCAGCAGAAGAACGATCGACAGGGGGCGAGAGCAGTACTTC.

The sample holds a few counts of this clonotype. A much larger clone sits a single nucleotide away, making a read error possible. This chain uses TRBV10-3 with TRBJ2-7; D uncertain. Between the trimmed V and J ends, which lost 2 bases and 4 bases, there was a span of 12 bases. CDR3 size: 14 residues. Per germline, CDR1 ENHRY and CDR2 SYGVKD. The CDR3 DNA reads as TGTGCCATCAGTGAGATTGGCCGACGGTACGAGCAGTACTTC. This encodes CAISEIGRRYEQYF.

As to this clonotype: This may arise from a read error, as a much more abundant clone is one base away. J is TRBJ1-2 and V is TRBV20-1, with D unclear. Germline-derived CDR1 and CDR2 are DFQATT and SNEGSKA (reference sequence). There are 14 residues in the CDR3. V shed 2 bases and J shed 1 base, with 11 bases lying between them. DNA of the CDR3: TGCAGTGCTAGACGCAGTCGAAGTAACTATGGCTACACCTTC. It yields the protein CSARRSRSNYGYTF.

Only a few counts were recorded for this clonotype. A much larger clone lies one base from this, so it may be a read error. The gene calls are TRBV4-2 and TRBJ2-7, with TRBD2 matching 12 bases. CDR1 is LGHNA, CDR2 YNFKEQ, per germline. J was trimmed by 10 bases and V by 4 bases; bases with no gene match: 17. The CDR3 loop spans 17 amino acids. The CDR3 DNA is TGTGCCAGCAGCCGAGACCCTAGCGGGGGGGTCCAAGAGGCCCAGTACTTC. This encodes CASSRDPSGGVQEAQYF.

This clonotype was seen at least ten times. The DNA for the CDR3 is TGTGCCAGCAGTGAGGACCTAACCTCTGGGGCCAACGTCCTGACTTTC. Translation gives CASSEDLTSGANVLTF. The V call is TRBV2, the J call TRBJ2-6; D uncertain. CDR3 length: 16 residues. V was shortened by 3 bases and J by 0 bases, with 9 bases between the two germline ends. Germline values: CDR1 SNHLY, CDR2 FYNNEI.

This clonotype was found a few times. This clone may be a read error of a much larger clone one base away. CDR3 amino acids: CASSYSAGGTYNEQYF. The CDR3 nucleotides are TGTGCCAGCAGTTACTCGGCCGGGGGGACTTACAATGAGCAGTACTTC. This rearrangement joins TRBV6-5 to TRBJ2-1, with 7 bases fitting TRBD2. The DNA matches TRBJ2-7 better at its end, which makes the J call doubtful. The CDR3 consists of 16 residues. Germline CDR1 and CDR2: MNHEY and SVGAGI.

The table lists this clonotype with many counts. This CDR3 reads CASSFQGAGGNIQYF. CDR3 nucleotide sequence: TGTGCCAGCAGCTTCCAGGGGGCTGGAGGAAACATTCAGTACTTC. The V and J genes are TRBV7-2 and TRBJ2-4, with 8 bases that match TRBD1. CDR3 length: 15 amino acids. The V segment lost 3 bases and the J segment 6 bases; nucleotides outside the gene matches: 7. Germline loops: CDR1 SGHTA, CDR2 FQGNSA. The entire variable domain, with the rest obtained from reference TRBV7-2 and TRBJ2-4, is as follows: GAGVSQSPSNKVTEKGKDVELRCDPISGHTALYWYRQSLGQGLEFLIYFQGNSAPDKSGLPSDRFSAERTGGSVSTLTIQRTQQEDSAVYLCASSFQGAGGNIQYFGAGTRLSVL.

The genes are TRBV5-1 and TRBJ1-4; D gene ambiguous. Trimming took off 0 bases at V and 8 bases at J, with 8 bases between the two ends. Germline values: CDR1 SGHRS, CDR2 YFSETQ. The CDR3 is 13 amino acids. DNA for the CDR3: TGCGCCAGCAGCTTGGGGAAGAGCGAAAAACTGTTTTTT. The encoded protein is CASSLGKSEKLFF.

Remarks on this clonotype: A clone one base away is much larger, so this may be a read error. The CDR3 sequence: CASSPHPDRGLFNEQYF. CDR3 bases: TGTGCCAGCAGCCCTCACCCAGACAGGGGGCTGTTCAATGAGCAGTACTTC. The genes are TRBV4-2 and TRBJ2-7; TRBD1 aligns across 10 bases. Per germline, CDR1 LGHNA and CDR2 YNFKEQ. Trimming cost V 4 bases and J 7 bases; bases outside gene matches: 16. CDR3 length: 17 amino acids.

This clonotype was counted ten times or more. The chain couples TRBV6-2 or TRBV6-3 to TRBJ2-3; the D gene is possibly TRBD2 (6 bases). Trimming took 6 bases from V and 6 from J, leaving 19 bases between them. The germline V gene has CDR1 MNHEY and CDR2 SVGEGT. CDR3 length: 15 residues. The CDR3 region is CASSSDGTQRDTQYF. In DNA, the CDR3 is TGTGCCAGCAGCTCCGACGGGACTCAAAGGGATACGCAGTATTTT.

About this clonotype: A read error is possible here, since a much larger clone lies one base away. V usage is TRBV4-1 and J usage is TRBJ1-4; 7 positions match TRBD1. Germline V gene sequence: CDR1 MGHRA, CDR2 YSYEKL. The length of the CDR3 is 14 residues. This chain's CDR3 is CASGQQGNNEKLFF. CDR3 coding DNA: TGCGCCAGCGGCCAACAGGGGAATAATGAAAAACTGTTTTTT.

The rearrangement uses TRBV4-3 and TRBJ1-3; D remains ambiguous. Germline V gives CDR1 LGHNA, CDR2 YSLEER. Trimming took 1 base from V and 0 from J, leaving 7 bases between them. CDR3 length: 15 residues. CDR3 sequence: CASSQGAISGNTIYF. The CDR3 DNA reads TGCGCCAGCAGCCAAGGAGCTATCTCTGGAAACACCATATATTTT.

As concerns this clonotype: A read error may account for a junction end that differs from germline. V usage is TRBV11-3 and J usage is TRBJ2-5; 12 bases fit TRBD2. This CDR3 is built from 16 residues. Germline V gene data show CDR1 as SGHNT and CDR2 as YENEEA. As DNA, the CDR3 is TGTGCCGGCAGCTTAGCAACTAGCGGGGGGACGAGGACCCAGTACTTC. It yields the protein CAGSLATSGGTRTQYF.

Many counts were recorded for this clonotype. The J gene is TRBJ2-3, the V gene TRBV29-1; D gene ambiguous. The V end lost 7 bases, the J end lost 5 bases, and 13 bases lay between the germline ends. Germline V gene lookup returns CDR1 SQVTM and CDR2 ANQGSEA. This CDR3 has 12 amino acids. CDR3 protein: CSALDHIDTQYF. For the CDR3, the DNA is TGCAGCGCCCTAGACCATATAGATACGCAGTATTTT.

A word on this clonotype: The junction shows a germline mismatch at one end, possibly a read error. The V call is TRBV7-9, the J call TRBJ2-3; D is perhaps TRBD1 or TRBD2 (5 bases each). The CDR3 totals 15 residues. CDR1 and CDR2 from the germline V gene are SEHNR and FQNEAQ (reference sequence). DNA of the CDR3: TGTGCCAGCAGCTTAGCGGCAGGGAGTACAGATATGCAGTATTTT. This codes for CASSLAAGSTDMQYF.

This clonotype was seen many times. The chain uses TRBV6-6 and TRBJ2-3, with 10 bases lining up with TRBD2. CDR3 length: 16 residues. Looked up from germline, CDR1 is MNHNY and CDR2 is SVGAGI (reference sequence). V lost 6 bases and J lost 3; bases outside the gene matches: 9. In DNA, the CDR3 is TGTGCCAGCAGCCAACTCGGGACTAGCGCGACAGATACGCAGTATTTT. Protein product: CASSQLGTSATDTQYF.

The chain joins TRBV28 to TRBJ1-5; TRBD1 aligns across 7 bases. The CDR3 spans 15 residues. The trim removed 0 bases at V and 8 bases at J, leaving 7 bases unmatched. In germline, CDR1 is MDHEN, CDR2 SYDVKM. CDR3 nucleotide sequence: TGTGCCAGCAGTTTATGGGGTGCCAGGGGGGAGCCCCAGCATTTT. Its protein is CASSLWGARGEPQHF.

This clonotype was counted between two and nine times. V usage is TRBV5-6 and J usage is TRBJ1-2, with 9 nucleotides matching TRBD1. Trimming took 4 bases from V and 2 from J; bases not matched to a gene: 9. The CDR3 has 16 residues. The germline V gene has CDR1 SGHDT and CDR2 YYEEEE. CDR3 loop: CASSRGTDRGNYGYTF. DNA of the CDR3: TGTGCCAGCAGCCGCGGGACCGACAGGGGGAACTATGGCTACACCTTC. Drawing the rest from reference TRBV5-6 and TRBJ1-2, the complete variable domain is DAGVTQSPTHLIKTRGQQVTLRCSPKSGHDTVSWYQQALGQGPQFIFQYYEEEERQRGNFPDRFSGHQFPNYSSELNVNALLLGDSALYLCASSRGTDRGNYGYTFGSGTRLTVV.

This clonotype has at least ten counts. The V gene is TRBV7-2, the J gene TRBJ1-1; tentatively, D is TRBD1 (5 bases). This CDR3 is 13 amino acids long. The V and J ends lost 1 base and 7 bases respectively, with 10 bases between them. Germline values: CDR1 SGHTA, CDR2 FQGNSA. The DNA for the CDR3 is TGTGCCAGCAGCTTAGGGGGCTTAGGTGAAGCTTTCTTT. Encoded protein: CASSLGGLGEAFF.

A word on this clonotype: A much larger clone is a single base away; this may be a read error. The chain employs TRBV7-9 and TRBJ2-7, with D possibly being TRBD2 (5 bases). Trimming took off 6 bases at V and 12 bases at J, with 24 bases between the two ends. The CDR3 totals 14 residues. The germline CDR1 and CDR2 sequences are SEHNR and FQNEAQ (reference sequence). CDR3: CASRPRDVPLAPYF. The CDR3 region has the DNA TGTGCCAGCAGACCCCGGGATGTACCTTTGGCGCCGTACTTC.